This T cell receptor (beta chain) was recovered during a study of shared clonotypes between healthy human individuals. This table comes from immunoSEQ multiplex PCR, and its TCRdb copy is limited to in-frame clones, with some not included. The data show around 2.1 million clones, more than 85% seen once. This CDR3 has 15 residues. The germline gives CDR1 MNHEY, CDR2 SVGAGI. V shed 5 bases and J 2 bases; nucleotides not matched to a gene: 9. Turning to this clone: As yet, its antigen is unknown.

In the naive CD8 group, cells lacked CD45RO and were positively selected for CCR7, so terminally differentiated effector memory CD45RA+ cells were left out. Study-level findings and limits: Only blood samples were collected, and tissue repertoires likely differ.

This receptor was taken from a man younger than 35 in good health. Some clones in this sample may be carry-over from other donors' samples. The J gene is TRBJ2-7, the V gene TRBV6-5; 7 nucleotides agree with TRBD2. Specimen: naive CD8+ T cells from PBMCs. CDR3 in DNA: TGTGCCAGCAGTCCTGAGACTAGCTTTACCTACGAGCAGTACTTC. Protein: CASSPETSFTYEQYF.